A selection of T cell receptor beta chains follows, all from one sample in a study of OX40 agonist ivuxolimab in advanced cancers. Generated by immunoSEQ multiplex PCR, the TCRdb table keeps only in-frame clones and is missing some. The data contain some 66,000 clones, approximately 89% of them seen just once; the ten biggest clones take up just over 0.55%. The source was CD4+ or CD8+ T cells sorted from blood, collected in a trial of the OX40 agonist ivuxolimab. The receptors stem from an adult with an advanced solid tumor such as melanoma, head and neck, liver or kidney cancer. Each CDR3 is given without its conserved first and last residue. The order of the fields is J gene, V gene, CDR3 protein.

j_call: TRBJ2-7
v_call: TRBV20-1
cdr3_aa: SALRGHEQY

j_call: TRBJ2-3
v_call: TRBV7-2
cdr3_aa: ASSRGLSTDTQY

j_call: TRBJ2-7
v_call: TRBV2
cdr3_aa: ASRPSGGPSLYEQY

j_call: TRBJ2-6
v_call: TRBV2
cdr3_aa: ASMRLLRSSSGANVLT

j_call: TRBJ1-1
v_call: TRBV2
cdr3_aa: ASSDSDSEAF

j_call: TRBJ1-2
v_call: TRBV4-1
cdr3_aa: ASSQDPGGSLLGYT

j_call: TRBJ2-3
v_call: TRBV7-9
cdr3_aa: ASSPPRTSQGPDTQY

j_call: TRBJ2-6
v_call: TRBV5-1
cdr3_aa: ASSPESGANVLT

j_call: TRBJ1-2
v_call: TRBV6-5
cdr3_aa: ASSTSTGEYGYT

j_call: TRBJ2-2
v_call: TRBV2
cdr3_aa: ASKVEGGGTTGELF